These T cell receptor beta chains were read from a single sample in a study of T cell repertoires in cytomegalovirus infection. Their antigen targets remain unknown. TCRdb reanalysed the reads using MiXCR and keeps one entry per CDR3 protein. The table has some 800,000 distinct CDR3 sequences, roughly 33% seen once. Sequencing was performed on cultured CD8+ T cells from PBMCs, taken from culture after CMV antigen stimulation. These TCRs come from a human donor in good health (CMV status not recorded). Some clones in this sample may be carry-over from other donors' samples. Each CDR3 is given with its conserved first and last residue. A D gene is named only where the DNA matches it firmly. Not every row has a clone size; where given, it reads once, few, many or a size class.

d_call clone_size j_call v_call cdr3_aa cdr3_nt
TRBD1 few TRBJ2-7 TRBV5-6 CASSQFQGARGLEQYF TGTGCCAGCAGCCAATTCCAGGGGGCGAGGGGCCTCGAGCAGTACTTC
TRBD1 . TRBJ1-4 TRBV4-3 CASSQTRTGTGGVTNEKLFF TGCGCCAGCAGCCAGACGCGAACCGGGACAGGGGGCGTAACTAATGAAAAACTGTTTTTT
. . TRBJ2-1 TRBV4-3 CASKPRGSGDEQFF TGCGCCAGCAAACCGAGGGGATCTGGGGATGAGCAGTTCTTC
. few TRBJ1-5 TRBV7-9 CASSLGGFQNQPQHF TGTGCCAGCAGCTTAGGGGGGTTCCAAAATCAGCCCCAGCATTTT
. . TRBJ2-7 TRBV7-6 CASSPRGSTYEQYF TGTGCCAGCAGCCCGCGTGGCAGCACCTACGAGCAGTACTTC
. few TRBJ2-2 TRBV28 CAMSSQRFTGELFF TGTGCCATGAGCAGTCAACGGTTCACCGGGGAGCTGTTTTTT
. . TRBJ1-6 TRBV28 CACIGVTGTFSSPLHF TGTGCCTGCATAGGAGTTACCGGGACATTCTCCTCACCCCTCCACTTT
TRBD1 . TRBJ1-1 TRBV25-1 CASSKPGQGNTEAFF TGTGCCAGCAGTAAACCCGGACAGGGGAACACTGAAGCTTTCTTT
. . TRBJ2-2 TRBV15 CATFAGMNTGELFF TGTGCCACCTTCGCCGGGATGAACACCGGGGAGCTGTTTTTT
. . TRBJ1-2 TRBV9 CASSVVEGLGYTF TGTGCCAGCAGCGTAGTTGAGGGGCTTGGCTACACCTTC
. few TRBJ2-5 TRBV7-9 CASSLGRGPQGF TGTGCCAGCAGCTTAGGTCGGGGCCCCCAGGGTTTC
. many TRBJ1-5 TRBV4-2 CASSQEANRGNQPQHF TGTGCCAGCAGCCAAGAGGCCAACAGGGGCAATCAGCCCCAGCATTTT
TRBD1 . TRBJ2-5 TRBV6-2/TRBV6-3 CASTPRTGPYGTQYF TGTGCCAGCACCCCTCGGACAGGACCGTATGGGACCCAGTACTTC
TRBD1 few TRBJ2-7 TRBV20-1 CSARLTGAHSTYEQYF TGCAGTGCTAGATTAACAGGGGCCCACTCCACCTACGAGCAGTACTTC
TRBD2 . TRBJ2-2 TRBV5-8 CASSPRSGGATGELFF TGTGCCAGCAGCCCCCGCAGCGGGGGGGCGACCGGGGAGCTGTTTTTT
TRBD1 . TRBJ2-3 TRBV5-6 CASSTDRGADTQYF TGTGCCAGCAGCACGGACAGGGGGGCAGATACGCAGTATTTT
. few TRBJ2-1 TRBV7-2 CASSTRTGWEVSYNEQFF TGTGCCAGCAGCACCCGGACGGGGTGGGAGGTGTCCTACAATGAGCAGTTCTTC
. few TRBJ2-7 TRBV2 CASISDEQYF TGTGCCAGCATCTCCGACGAGCAGTACTTC
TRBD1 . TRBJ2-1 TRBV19 CASSMRDRRDNEQFF TGTGCCAGTAGTATGAGGGACAGGCGAGACAATGAGCAGTTCTTC
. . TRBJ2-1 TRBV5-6 CASSADREGAYNEQFF TGTGCCAGCAGCGCGGACAGGGAGGGGGCTTACAATGAGCAGTTCTTC
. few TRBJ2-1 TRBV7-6 CASSPPLAFDEQFF TGTGCCAGCAGCCCGCCCCTAGCGTTCGATGAGCAGTTCTTC
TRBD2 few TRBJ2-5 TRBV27 CASSLLFAGGVQETQYF TGTGCCAGCAGTTTATTGTTTGCGGGGGGTGTTCAAGAGACCCAGTACTTC
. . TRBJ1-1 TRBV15 CATNSPGGEAFF TGTGCCACCAACAGTCCTGGGGGTGAAGCTTTCTTT
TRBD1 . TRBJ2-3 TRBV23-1 CASRAQGGKDTQYF TGCGCCAGCAGAGCACAGGGGGGAAAGGATACGCAGTATTTT
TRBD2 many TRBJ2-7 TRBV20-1 CSARDHLSGGKVYEQYF TGCAGTGCTAGAGACCATCTTAGCGGGGGGAAAGTTTACGAGCAGTACTTC
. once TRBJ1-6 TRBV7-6 CASSSNFHLAYNSPLHF TGTGCCAGCAGCTCTAATTTCCACCTGGCCTATAATTCACCCCTCCACTTT
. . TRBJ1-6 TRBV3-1 CASSQDMDSPLHF TGTGCCAGCAGCCAAGATATGGATTCACCCCTCCACTTT
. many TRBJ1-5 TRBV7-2 CASSLGSGGQPQHF TGTGCCAGCAGCTTAGGATCCGGCGGGCAGCCCCAGCATTTT
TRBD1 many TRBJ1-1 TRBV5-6 CASSFGDRNTEAFF TGTGCCAGCAGCTTTGGGGACAGGAACACTGAAGCTTTCTTT
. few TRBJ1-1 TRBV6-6 CASSYETGLNTEAFF TGTGCCAGCAGTTACGAGACCGGTCTGAACACTGAAGCTTTCTTT
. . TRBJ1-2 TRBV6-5 CASSYSWPPINYGYTF TGTGCCAGCAGTTACTCTTGGCCGCCTATTAACTATGGCTACACCTTC
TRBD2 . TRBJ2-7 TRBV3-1 CASRLSGGLDEQYF TGTGCCAGCAGGCTTAGCGGGGGGCTCGACGAGCAGTACTTC
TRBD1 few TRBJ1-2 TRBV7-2 CASSFPQGGIYGYTF TGTGCCAGCAGCTTTCCCCAGGGGGGCATCTATGGCTACACCTTC
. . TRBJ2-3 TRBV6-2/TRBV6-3 CASSLMGLTDTQYF TGTGCCAGCAGTTTGATGGGGCTAACAGATACGCAGTATTTT
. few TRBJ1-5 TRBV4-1 CASSHQIGQPQHF TGCGCCAGCAGCCACCAGATCGGCCAGCCCCAGCATTTT